This T cell receptor (beta chain) was recovered during a study of blood T cells in healthy people across ages (dated by TCRdb to 2015 to 2017). With regard to the full study: In model experiments, template switching captured roughly one uniquely barcoded TCR beta cDNA molecule for every two T cells. The study measured age-related changes in TCR beta repertoire diversity using deep sequencing normalized with unique cDNA molecular identifiers. The donors were divided into four age groups: young (average roughly 15 years), middle-aged (about 40), aged (around 67) and long-lived (about 79). Donors of different ages were randomly distributed across sequencing lanes to avoid experimental bias. Using the same blood draw, the study looked at two additional independent replicas of 1 million unique cDNA reads for two donors, one aged 18 to 30 and the other aged 80 or older.

Note on this clonotype: What antigen it recognizes has not been identified. One base away there is no much larger clone; base qualities are not given.

Overall study results and their limits: Since profiling was done on bulk unsorted PBMCs, naive and antigen-experienced compartments could not be conclusively compared. Observed TCR beta diversity per million T cells fell roughly linearly with age, and a significant reduction was already apparent by age around 36. Because the CMV infection status of the donors was unknown, age-related changes in expanded clonotypes may potentially have been confounded. Estimates of total diversity from one million sequenced T cells were regarded as lower bounds and underestimates. Compared with the aged group, the long-lived group had more naive CD4+ T cells, fewer expanded clones and increased TCR diversity, suggesting age selection. Observed TCR beta diversity correlated strongly with the percentage of naive T cells measured by flow cytometry.

Libraries were prepared through 5' RACE. This sample was sequenced with an Illumina HiSeq 2500. A second roughly 6 to 12 cycle PCR used a sample-barcoded 5' primer and a J-beta primer mix. Each TCR beta cDNA molecule received a unique molecular identifier from a template-switch 5' adaptor carrying 12 random nucleotides. Each sample yielded at least 2.5 million CDR3-containing paired-end reads. First-strand cDNA was synthesized from all RNA with the Mint cDNA synthesis kit, primed by a TRBC-specific oligonucleotide. Following uracil-DNA glycosylase treatment, a first 18-cycle PCR with universal primers M1SS and BC2_uni_R was performed on all cDNA. The original methods were these. Each sample was normalized by randomly selecting 1 million high-quality reads, each carrying a distinct molecular identifier. Reads with shared molecular identifiers were discarded instead of being binned into consensus sequences. MiTCR, set to a Q25 quality threshold and the strictest error-elimination algorithm, was used for CDR3 identification, clonotype clustering and error correction. A nonparametric unseen species model with Euler transformation was used to estimate lower-bound total TCR beta diversity. Clones were called with MiXCR by TCRdb after fastp trimmed the public reads at Q25, and only in-frame beta chains were retained. Rows are combined by CDR3 protein, so each entry shows the most common genes and DNA. The V and J calls and clone size are TCRdb's, not the authors'. This sample holds fewer than 900,000 distinct CDR3 sequences; under 40% were observed only once. Over 10% of the sample belongs to the ten largest clones.

The approximately 39 donors, aged about 6 to 95 years, were systemically healthy Caucasian individuals from Russia. Ten milliliters of peripheral blood were drawn from each donor into EDTA-treated Vacutainer tubes. Ficoll-Paque density-gradient centrifugation was used to isolate PBMCs, with at least 6.5 million per sample. Total RNA, at least 6 micrograms per sample, was extracted from PBMCs with Trizol reagent. For every donor, an aliquot of PBMCs went through flow cytometry to measure the percentages of naive CD45RAhigh/CD27high T cells. The sequenced sample was blood. The receptor comes from a young man in good health.

The nucleotide sequence reads TGTGCTAGTGGTTTGGTACTAGGGGGACGTGCAGATACGCAGTATTTT. Translation gives CASGLVLGGRADTQYF. This sequence uses TRBV12-5 and TRBJ2-3; the D region possibly corresponds to TRBD1 (6 bases align). Taken from cysteine to phenylalanine, the CDR3 has 16 residues. The sequence is cut down to CDR3 DNA, 48 bases in frame from base 1. Trimming costs V 0 bases and J 4 bases, and their ends lie 14 bases apart. As encoded in the germline V gene, CDR1 is LGHNT while CDR2 is FRNRAP.